One sample yielded the 20 T cell receptor beta chains listed below, sequenced in a study of CXCR3-negative and CXCR3-positive naive CD8 T cells. Carrying UMI labels, the TRB cDNA libraries were prepared through 5' RACE. Using the 5' RACE reads, TCRdb records one entry per CDR3 protein without DNA. The ten top clones account for less than 5%, within a sample of tens of thousands of distinct CDR3 sequences. Sequenced: naive CXCR3- CD8+ T cells from blood. The subset denotes: CD45RO-CCR7+CD27+CD95- naive CD8+ T cells lacking CXCR3 (TNR3-). Receptors were obtained from a human donor in good health. Some clones in this sample may be carry-over from other donors' samples.

The CDR3 is CSVVHGGYGYTF. The gene calls are TRBV29-1 and TRBJ1-2; TCRdb outputs TRBD1, but without DNA this stays unchecked. CDR1 and CDR2 (germline): SQVTM, ANQGSEA. This CDR3 region has 12 residues.

The J gene is TRBJ2-2, the V gene TRBV4-3; TCRdb gives TRBD1 as the D gene, but with no DNA this cannot be confirmed. Per the germline V gene, CDR1 is LGHNA and CDR2 is YSLEER. The CDR3 extends over 18 amino acids. CDR3 protein: CASSQVARGITNTGELFF.

V is TRBV4-1 and J is TRBJ1-1; lacking DNA, the TRBD1 call made by TCRdb goes unchecked. The germline gives CDR1 MGHRA, CDR2 YSYEKL. The CDR3 runs 13 residues. CDR3 residues: CASSQGRGPEAFF.

The CDR3 spells CASSYSIGGGRGDTQYF. The chain joins TRBV6-5 to TRBJ2-3; there is no DNA to check the TCRdb D call of TRBD1. CDR3 length: 17 amino acids. The germline CDR1 and CDR2 sequences are MNHEY and SVGAGI.

The V gene is TRBV7-7, the J gene TRBJ2-5; TCRdb gives TRBD2 as the D gene, but with no DNA this cannot be confirmed. The CDR3 has 13 residues. Germline V gives CDR1 SSHAT, CDR2 FNYEAQ (reference sequence). CDR3 protein: CASSRTRQETQYF.

The rearrangement uses TRBV2 and TRBJ2-7; the D call from TCRdb, TRBD1, cannot be confirmed without DNA. The germline gives CDR1 SNHLY, CDR2 FYNNEI. The CDR3 has 15 residues. CDR3 amino acids: CASRTPETFSYEQYF.

This sequence joins TRBV20-1 and TRBJ2-7; with no DNA, the TCRdb D assignment of TRBD1 cannot be verified. CDR1 is DFQATT and CDR2 is SNEGSKA in the germline V gene (reference sequence). The CDR3 runs to 15 residues. The CDR3 protein is CSARRQGWSSYEQYF.

The rearrangement joins TRBV6-6 to TRBJ2-7. The germline CDR1 and CDR2 sequences are MNHNY and SVGAGI (reference sequence). This CDR3 contains 11 residues. The chain's CDR3 is CASSITYEQYF.

V gene TRBV7-9 combines with J gene TRBJ1-1. Germline CDR1 SEHNR, CDR2 FQNEAQ (reference sequence). The CDR3 is 12 amino acids. This CDR3 reads CASSLGTPEAFF.

The chain links TRBV7-2 to TRBJ1-3. Germline CDR1 and CDR2: SGHTA and FQGNSA. The CDR3 loop spans 15 amino acids. The CDR3 sequence is CASSRDLSSGNTIYF.

The gene calls are TRBV28 and TRBJ2-1; TCRdb's D call of TRBD1 is untestable without DNA. This CDR3 has 15 residues. From germline, CDR1 is MDHEN and CDR2 SYDVKM. The CDR3: CASSTQGSLYNEQFF.

This chain uses TRBV7-9 with TRBJ2-1; TCRdb's D call, TRBD2, is unchecked because there is no DNA. The V gene's germline CDR1 is SEHNR and CDR2 FQNEAQ (reference sequence). The length of the CDR3 is 17 residues. CDR3 sequence: CASSSGTSGSDYNEQFF.

The chain carries TRBV4-3 and TRBJ1-5; the D call of TRBD1 rests on TCRdb alone, since no DNA is present to check it. The CDR3 length is 15 residues. The germline V gene encodes CDR1 LGHNA and CDR2 YSLEER. This CDR3 reads CASSQDRGLSQPQHF.

The chain couples TRBV2 to TRBJ1-5; TCRdb's D call, TRBD1, is unchecked because there is no DNA. Germline V gene sequence: CDR1 SNHLY, CDR2 FYNNEI. The CDR3 extends over 17 amino acids. The CDR3 is CASTGTDWPYSNQPQHF.

This rearrangement joins TRBV5-1 to TRBJ1-2. Germline CDR1 and CDR2: SGHRS and YFSETQ. The CDR3 sequence is 13 residues long. The CDR3 protein is CASSLTDNYGYTF. The full variable domain, in which reference TRBV5-1 and TRBJ1-2 provide the parts outside the CDR3, is KAGVTQTPRYLIKTRGQQVTLSCSPISGHRSVSWYQQTPGQGLQFLFEYFSETQRNKGNFPGRFSGRQFSNSRSEMNVSTLELGDSALYLCASSLTDNYGYTFGSGTRLTVV.

V gene TRBV7-9 combines with J gene TRBJ1-4; the TRBD1 assignment by TCRdb is unverifiable without DNA. This CDR3 has 16 amino acids. The germline CDR1 and CDR2 sequences are SEHNR and FQNEAQ (reference sequence). The CDR3 loop is CASSSGTNEFNEKLFF.

The chain joins TRBV29-1 to TRBJ1-1; the D call from TCRdb, TRBD1, cannot be confirmed without DNA. The CDR3 covers 12 residues. CDR1 SQVTM and CDR2 ANQGSEA come from the germline V gene. CDR3 in amino acids: CSVDRGNTEAFF. Combining the CDR3 with reference TRBV29-1 and TRBJ1-1 gives the whole variable domain SAVISQKPSRDICQRGTSLTIQCQVDSQVTMMFWYRQQPGQSLTLIATANQGSEATYESGFVIDKFPISRPNLTFSTLTVSNMSPEDSSIYLCSVDRGNTEAFFGQGTRLTVV.

The V call is TRBV7-2, the J call TRBJ2-3; TCRdb reports TRBD1, a call that lacks DNA to check it against. Germline V gives CDR1 SGHTA, CDR2 FQGNSA. The CDR3 runs 14 residues. The CDR3 is CASSSTGSRDTQYF.

The chain links TRBV9 to TRBJ1-1; TCRdb selects TRBD1, and the lack of DNA leaves this call unchecked. Germline assignment: CDR1 SGDLS and CDR2 YYNGEE. This CDR3 has 14 amino acids. The CDR3 protein is CASSGQGLNTEAFF.

The chain joins TRBV4-3 to TRBJ2-7; with no DNA, the TCRdb D assignment of TRBD1 cannot be verified. The germline V gene has CDR1 LGHNA and CDR2 YSLEER. The CDR3 covers 16 residues. CDR3 in amino acids: CASSQDSGQGRYEQYF.